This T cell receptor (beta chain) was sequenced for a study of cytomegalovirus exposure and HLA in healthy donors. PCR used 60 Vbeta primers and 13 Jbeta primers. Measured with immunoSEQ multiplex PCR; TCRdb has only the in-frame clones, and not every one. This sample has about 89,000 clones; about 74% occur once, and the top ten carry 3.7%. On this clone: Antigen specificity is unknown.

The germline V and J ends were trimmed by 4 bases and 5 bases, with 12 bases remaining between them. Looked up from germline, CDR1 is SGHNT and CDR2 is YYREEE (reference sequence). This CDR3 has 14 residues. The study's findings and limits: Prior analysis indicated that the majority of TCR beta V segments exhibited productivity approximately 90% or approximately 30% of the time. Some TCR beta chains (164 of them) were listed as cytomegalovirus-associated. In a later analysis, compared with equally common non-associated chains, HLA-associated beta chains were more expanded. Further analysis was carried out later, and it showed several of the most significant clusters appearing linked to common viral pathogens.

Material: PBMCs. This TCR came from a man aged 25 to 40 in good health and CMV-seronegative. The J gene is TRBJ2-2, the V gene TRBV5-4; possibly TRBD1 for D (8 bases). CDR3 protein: CASSTGGETGELFF. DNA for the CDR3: TGTGCCAGCAGCACAGGGGGGGAAACCGGGGAGCTGTTTTTT.